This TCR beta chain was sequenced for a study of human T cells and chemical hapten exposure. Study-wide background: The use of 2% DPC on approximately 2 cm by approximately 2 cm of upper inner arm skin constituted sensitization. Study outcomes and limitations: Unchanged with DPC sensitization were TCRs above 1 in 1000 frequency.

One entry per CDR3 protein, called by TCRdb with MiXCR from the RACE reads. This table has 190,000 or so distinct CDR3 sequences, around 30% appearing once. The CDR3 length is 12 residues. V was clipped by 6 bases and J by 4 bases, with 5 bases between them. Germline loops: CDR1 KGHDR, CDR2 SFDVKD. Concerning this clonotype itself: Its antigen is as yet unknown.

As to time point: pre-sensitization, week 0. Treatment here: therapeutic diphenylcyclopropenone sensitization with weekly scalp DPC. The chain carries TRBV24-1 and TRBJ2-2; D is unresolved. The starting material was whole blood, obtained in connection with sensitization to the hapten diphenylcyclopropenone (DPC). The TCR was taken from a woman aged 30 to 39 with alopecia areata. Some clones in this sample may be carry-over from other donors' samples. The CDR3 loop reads CATSRGTGELFF. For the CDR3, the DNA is TGTGCCACCAGTCGAGGCACCGGGGAGCTGTTTTTT.